Listed below are T cell receptor beta chains from one sample, sequenced in a study of identical twins. MiXCR, applied by TCRdb to the 5' RACE reads, yields one record per CDR3 protein. Here the sample spans under 300,000 distinct CDR3 sequences, over 13% being singletons. The specimen sequenced was memory (CD45RO+) T cells sorted from blood. The origin of the receptors is a woman younger than 30 in good health. The conserved cysteine and the conserved F or W are not part of the CDR3 here.

>13|TRBJ1-5|TRBV7-9
ASSLREGLDQPQH
>12|TRBJ2-5|TRBV9
ASSVSGGQETQY
>11|TRBJ1-2|TRBV20-1
SASDYRAYGYT
>13|TRBJ2-5|TRBV7-2
ASSFNTGGQETQY
>13|TRBJ1-6|TRBV6-1
ASSQIRGIYRALH
>6|TRBJ2-7|TRBV24-1
ATTEQY
>11|TRBJ1-6|TRBV3-1
ASGGGNISPLH
>13|TRBJ2-7|TRBV12-5
ASGWTGTISDEQY
>11|TRBJ1-1|TRBV7-3
ASSTQREGTAF
>13|TRBJ2-7|TRBV7-8
ASSSRDRAHYEQY
>9|TRBJ2-1|TRBV6-5
ATALNNEQF
>15|TRBJ2-1|TRBV5-4
ASSLAVASGTYNEQF
>13|TRBJ2-2|TRBV20-1
SASTGGMSTGELF
>11|TRBJ2-2|TRBV7-2
ASSLSATGELF
>13|TRBJ2-5|TRBV3-1
ASSLGLVGQETQY
>10|TRBJ2-7|TRBV5-5
ASSFGVYEQY
>11|TRBJ1-6|TRBV25-1
ASSVGANSPLH
>13|TRBJ1-4|TRBV20-1
SAPGQPRLKEKLF
>12|TRBJ2-4|TRBV6-2/TRBV6-3
ASAPDWAKNIQY
>14|TRBJ2-7|TRBV5-1
ASSRTGQGGSGEQY
>11|TRBJ1-5|TRBV6-6
ASRIQGNQPQH
>13|TRBJ2-3|TRBV5-6
ASSHIGGRGDTQY
>14|TRBJ2-3|TRBV4-3
ASSQVGGVGTDTQY
>13|TRBJ2-5|TRBV7-2
ASSFFASGGETQY